This TCR beta chain comes out of a study of blood T cell repertoires in COVID-19. On the study more broadly: Italy, Spain and the United States were the sources of the convalescent and acute COVID-19 samples. In each case, the material was cDNA or gDNA derived from T cells, B-cell-depleted T cells, or PBMCs.

This CDR3 is 13 amino acids long. V lost 8 bases, J lost 0 bases, and 9 bases lay in between. Germline V gene lookup returns CDR1 SNHLY and CDR2 FYNNEI. As processed by the authors: Amplified reference gene primers provided the basis for estimating nucleated cell counts. Sequenced by immunoSEQ multiplex PCR; TCRdb stores in-frame clones only, minus some. V and J calls and clone size are those listed in that table; D and trimming were worked out from the DNA. The data show around 60,000 clones, 65% to 85% seen once. In this sample, this clone turned up a few times. Specimen: peripheral blood. This receptor was identified in a man aged 55-75 years with acute or convalescent COVID-19. The chain combines TRBV2 with TRBJ2-3; tentative D call: TRBD1 (6 bases). CDR3 sequence: CASGQTSTDTQYF. The DNA of the CDR3 is TGTGCCAGCGGACAGACTAGCACAGATACGCAGTATTTT.